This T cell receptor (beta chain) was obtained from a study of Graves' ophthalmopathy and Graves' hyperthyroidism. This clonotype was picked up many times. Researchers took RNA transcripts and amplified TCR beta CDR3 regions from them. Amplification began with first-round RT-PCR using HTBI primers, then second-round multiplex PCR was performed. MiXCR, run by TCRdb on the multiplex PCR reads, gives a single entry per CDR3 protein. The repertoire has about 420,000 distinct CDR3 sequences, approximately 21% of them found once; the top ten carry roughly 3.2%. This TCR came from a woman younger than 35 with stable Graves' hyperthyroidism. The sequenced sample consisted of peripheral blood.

CDR3 coding DNA: TGTGCCAGCAGCTTTGCGGAGACCCAGTACTTC. Its translation: CASSFAETQYF. The chain couples TRBV12-3 or TRBV12-4 to TRBJ2-5, with no clear D. The CDR3 has 11 amino acids. With 6 bases removed from V and 5 bases from J, the gap between germline ends came to 7 bases.